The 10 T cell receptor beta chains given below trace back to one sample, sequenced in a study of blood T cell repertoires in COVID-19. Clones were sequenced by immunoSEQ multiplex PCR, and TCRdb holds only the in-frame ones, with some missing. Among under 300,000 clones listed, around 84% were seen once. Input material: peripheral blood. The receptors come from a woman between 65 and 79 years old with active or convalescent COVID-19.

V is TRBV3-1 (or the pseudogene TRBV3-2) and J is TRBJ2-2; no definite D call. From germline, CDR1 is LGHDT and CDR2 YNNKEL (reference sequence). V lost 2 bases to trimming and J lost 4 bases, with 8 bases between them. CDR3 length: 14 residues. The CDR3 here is CASSQYFPTGELFF. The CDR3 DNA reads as TGTGCCAGCAGCCAATACTTCCCCACCGGGGAGCTGTTTTTT.

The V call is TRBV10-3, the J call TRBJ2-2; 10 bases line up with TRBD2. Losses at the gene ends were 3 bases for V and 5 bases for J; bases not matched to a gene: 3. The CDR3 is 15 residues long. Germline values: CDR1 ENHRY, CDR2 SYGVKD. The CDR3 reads CAISDLAGETGELFF. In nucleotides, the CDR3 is TGTGCCATCAGTGATCTAGCGGGGGAGACCGGGGAGCTGTTTTTT.

The CDR3 region has the DNA TGTGCCAGCAGCGTAGCAGGGATCTCTGCCCCCGGACTAGCGGGGGAGGACGCGCAGTATTTT. It codes for CASSVAGISAPGLAGEDAQYF. The genes are TRBV9 and TRBJ2-3, with TRBD2 matching 13 bases. This CDR3 is 21 amino acids long. CDR1 SGDLS and CDR2 YYNGEE come from the germline V gene. Trimming took 0 bases from V and 10 from J; bases not matched to a gene: 23.

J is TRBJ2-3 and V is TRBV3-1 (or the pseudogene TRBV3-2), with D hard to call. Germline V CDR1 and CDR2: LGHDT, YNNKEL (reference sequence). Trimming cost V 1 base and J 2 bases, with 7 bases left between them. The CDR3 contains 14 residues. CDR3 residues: CASSQGRLTDTQYF. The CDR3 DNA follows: TGTGCCAGCAGCCAAGGCAGGCTCACAGATACGCAGTATTTT.

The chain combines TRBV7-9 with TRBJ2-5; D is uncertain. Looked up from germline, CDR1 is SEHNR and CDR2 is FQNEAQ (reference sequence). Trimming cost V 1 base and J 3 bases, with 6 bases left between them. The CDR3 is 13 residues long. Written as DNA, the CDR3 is TGTGCCAGCAGCTTAGTAGCAAAAGAGACCCAGTACTTC. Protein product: CASSLVAKETQYF.

CDR3 sequence (DNA): TGCGCCAGCAGCCAGAGGGGACAGGGAGGCTCTGAAGCTTTCTTT. Its translation is CASSQRGQGGSEAFF. The gene calls are TRBV4-1 and TRBJ1-1; 9 positions agree with TRBD1. Germline CDR1 MGHRA, CDR2 YSYEKL. The V gene end was trimmed by 3 bases and the J gene end by 6 bases; junction bases not matched to a gene: 8. This CDR3 has 15 amino acids.

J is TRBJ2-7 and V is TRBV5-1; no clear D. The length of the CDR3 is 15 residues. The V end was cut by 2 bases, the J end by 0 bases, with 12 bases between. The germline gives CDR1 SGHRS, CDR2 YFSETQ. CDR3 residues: CASSLFPSSSYEQYF. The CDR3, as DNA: TGCGCCAGCAGCTTATTTCCCTCCAGCTCCTACGAGCAGTACTTC.

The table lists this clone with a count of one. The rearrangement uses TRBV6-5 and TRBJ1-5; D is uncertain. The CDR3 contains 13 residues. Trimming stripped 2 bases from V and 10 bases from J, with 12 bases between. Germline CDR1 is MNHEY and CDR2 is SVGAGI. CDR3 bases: TGTGCCAGCAGTTACCTCGGAGGAGGCCCCCAGCATTTT. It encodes CASSYLGGGPQHF.

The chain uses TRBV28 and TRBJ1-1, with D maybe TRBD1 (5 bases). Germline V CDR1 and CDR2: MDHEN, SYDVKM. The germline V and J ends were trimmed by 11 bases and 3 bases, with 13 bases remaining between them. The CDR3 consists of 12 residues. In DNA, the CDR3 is TGTGCCGCCCGGGGGTGGGACACTGAAGCTTTCTTT. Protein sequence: CAARGWDTEAFF.

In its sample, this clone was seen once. The CDR3 is CASSLGQGEPQHF. In DNA form, the CDR3 reads TGCGCCAGCAGCTTGGGTCAGGGGGAACCCCAGCATTTT. V usage is TRBV5-1 and J usage is TRBJ1-5; 7 bases align to TRBD1. The trim removed 0 bases at V and 10 bases at J, leaving 4 bases unmatched. The CDR3 runs 13 residues. Germline CDR1 is SGHRS and CDR2 is YFSETQ.